This T cell receptor (beta chain) comes out of a study of Graves' ophthalmopathy and Graves' hyperthyroidism. All donors with ophthalmopathy were recorded as having moderate-to-severe activity, CAS ≥3, NOSPECS ≥4 and a duration under 3 months. It was from 8 to 10 ml of fresh peripheral blood that the PBMCs came. Investigators amplified TCR beta CDR3 regions from RNA transcripts. Second-round multiplex PCR followed a first-round RT-PCR using HTBI primers. TCRdb reanalysed the multiplex PCR reads using MiXCR and keeps one entry per CDR3 protein. The table lists 300,000 to 400,000 distinct CDR3 sequences, 15% to 20% of them singletons. This clonotype was seen many times. The clonotype originates from an adult man with Graves' ophthalmopathy. Sample: peripheral blood.

CDR3 nucleotide sequence: TGTGCCAGCAGTGGTGGAAGGGTTAGCTCTGGGGCCAACGTCCTGACTTTC. Residues: CASSGGRVSSGANVLTF. This chain connects TRBV2 to TRBJ2-6, with D uncertain. This CDR3 region has 17 residues. Looked up from germline, CDR1 is SNHLY and CDR2 is FYNNEI. Between the trimmed V and J ends, which lost 4 bases and 0 bases, there was a span of 13 bases. The full variable domain, in which reference TRBV2 and TRBJ2-6 provide the parts outside the CDR3, is EPEVTQTPSHQVTQMGQEVILRCVPISNHLYFYWYRQILGQKVEFLVSFYNNEISEKSEIFDDQFSVERPDGSNFTLKIRSTKLEDSAMYFCASSGGRVSSGANVLTFGAGSRLTVL.